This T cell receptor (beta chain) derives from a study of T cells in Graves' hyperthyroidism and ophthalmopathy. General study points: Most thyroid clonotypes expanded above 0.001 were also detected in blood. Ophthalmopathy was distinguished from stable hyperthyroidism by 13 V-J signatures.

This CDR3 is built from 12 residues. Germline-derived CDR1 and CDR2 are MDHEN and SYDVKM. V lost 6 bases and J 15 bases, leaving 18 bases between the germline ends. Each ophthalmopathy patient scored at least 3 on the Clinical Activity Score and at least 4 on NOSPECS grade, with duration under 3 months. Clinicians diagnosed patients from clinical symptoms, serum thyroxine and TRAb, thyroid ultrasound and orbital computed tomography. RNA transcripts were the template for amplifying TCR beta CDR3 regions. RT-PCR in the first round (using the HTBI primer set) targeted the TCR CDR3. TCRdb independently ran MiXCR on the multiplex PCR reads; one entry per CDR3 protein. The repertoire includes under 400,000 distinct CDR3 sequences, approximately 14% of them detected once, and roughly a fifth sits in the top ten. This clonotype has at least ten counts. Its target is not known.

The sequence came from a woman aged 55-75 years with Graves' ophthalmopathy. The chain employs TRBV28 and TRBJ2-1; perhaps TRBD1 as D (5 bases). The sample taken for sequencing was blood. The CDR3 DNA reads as TGTGCCAGCAGGGCCGCCAGGGCAGCTTGGTTCTTC. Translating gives CASRAARAAWFF.